A single sample is the source of the 18 T cell receptor beta chains below, sequenced in a study of cytotoxic CD8 clonotypes in ibrutinib-treated CLL (dated by TCRdb to the early 2020s). Library prep was done by the immunoSEQ multiplex PCR assay. TCRdb took this table from immuneACCESS and kept in-frame rearrangements with V and J called. Such tables lack part of the clones; where checked against another copy, unresolved V genes explain under half of the gap, and the rest is unexplained. This sample comprises roughly 220,000 clones, 60% to 80% of them detected only once. The ten largest clones represent 10% to 12% of the sample. Per the publication, the time point label means: 12 months on ibrutinib. This specimen consisted of PBMCs, obtained after 12 months of ibrutinib treatment. Source of these receptors: a human donor with chronic lymphocytic leukemia.

The chain links TRBV5-1 to TRBJ1-4, with a tentative D call TRBD1 (5 bases). This CDR3 is built from 14 residues. The V end lost 0 bases, the J end lost 6 bases, and 9 bases lay between the germline ends. The V gene's germline CDR1 is SGHRS and CDR2 YFSETQ. CDR3 residues: CASSLVGTDEKLFF. The CDR3 DNA sequence: TGCGCCAGCAGCTTGGTGGGGACGGATGAAAAACTGTTTTTT.

J is TRBJ2-5 and V is TRBV7-9; D is perhaps TRBD1 (5 bases). V gave up 1 base and J gave up 1 base, with 10 bases separating them. Germline V CDR1 and CDR2: SEHNR, FQNEAQ (reference sequence). The CDR3 covers 15 residues. CDR3 nucleotide sequence: TGTGCCAGCAGCTTAGTACAGGCATCCCAAGAGACCCAGTACTTC. Residues: CASSLVQASQETQYF.

In DNA, the CDR3 is TGTGCCAGCAGTTACGGAAAGCGGGCCGGATACAATGAGCAGTTCTTC. The encoded protein is CASSYGKRAGYNEQFF. The chain combines TRBV6-6 with TRBJ2-1; D might be TRBD2 (6 bases). Looked up from germline, CDR1 is MNHNY and CDR2 is SVGAGI (reference sequence). The CDR3 extends over 16 amino acids. V shed 2 bases and J shed 4 bases, with 15 bases lying between them.

The rearrangement uses TRBV4-1 and TRBJ2-7; 11 bases match TRBD2. Per the germline V gene, CDR1 is MGHRA and CDR2 is YSYEKL. This CDR3 spans 16 amino acids. The ends lost 2 bases at V and 7 bases at J; junction bases unmatched: 10. In nucleotides, the CDR3 is TGCGCCAGCAGCCAACTGGGGACTAGCGGAGTTGGGGAGCAGTACTTC. Translating gives CASSQLGTSGVGEQYF.

The CDR3 region has the DNA TGTGCCAGCAGCCAGACTAGCGGCCCCCGCGAGCAGTACTTC. Translation: CASSQTSGPREQYF. The chain carries TRBV14 and TRBJ2-7; 9 bases match TRBD2. Germline V gives CDR1 SGHDN, CDR2 FVKESK. Trimming removed 3 bases from V and 6 bases from J; junction bases left unmatched: 6. This CDR3 region has 14 residues.

The chain links TRBV28 to TRBJ1-1, with a weak D call TRBD1 (5 bases). The CDR3 has 13 amino acids. Germline V gene sequence: CDR1 MDHEN, CDR2 SYDVKM. The V end was cut by 8 bases, the J end by 1 base, with 11 bases between. CDR3 nucleotides: TGTGCCAGCGGGGGGGGATGGAACACTGAAGCTTTCTTT. This sequence encodes CASGGGWNTEAFF.

The chain is built from TRBV7-6 and TRBJ1-2; D is undetermined. Between the trimmed V and J ends, which lost 7 bases and 8 bases, there was a span of 26 bases. The CDR3 covers 16 residues. Germline V gene sequence: CDR1 SGHVS, CDR2 FNYEAQ. This CDR3 is CASTPGPYEGATGYTF. Written as DNA, the CDR3 is TGTGCCAGCACCCCCGGGCCGTACGAGGGAGCTACCGGCTACACCTTC.

This clone appeared once. J is TRBJ2-2 and V is TRBV10-3, with a possible D match to TRBD2 (6 bases). The CDR3 contains 20 residues. Trimming stripped 0 bases from V and 3 bases from J, with 23 bases between. Germline loops: CDR1 ENHRY, CDR2 SYGVKD. The CDR3 bases are TGTGCCATCAGTGAGTCGGGGCCAGCGGGTAGGGCCGCTGACACCGGGGAGCTGTTTTTT. This encodes CAISESGPAGRAADTGELFF.

The gene calls are TRBV7-9 and TRBJ1-1; 9 bases are shared with TRBD1. From germline, CDR1 is SEHNR and CDR2 FQNEAQ (reference sequence). This CDR3 comprises 13 residues. Trimming removed 5 bases from V and 12 bases from J; junction bases left unmatched: 10. The CDR3 DNA reads as TGTGCCAGCAGCCCTAGGAGGGGACAGGGAACTTTCTTT. It is translated as CASSPRRGQGTFF.

Here the CDR3 reads CASSRTGRGRSDTQYF. For the CDR3, the DNA is TGCGCCAGCAGCCGGACGGGCAGGGGTAGGTCAGATACGCAGTATTTT. V gene TRBV5-1 combines with J gene TRBJ2-3, with D possibly TRBD1 on 6 matching bases. Germline loops: CDR1 SGHRS, CDR2 YFSETQ. The CDR3 covers 16 residues. V lost 4 bases, J lost 4 bases, and 19 bases lay in between.

This sequence joins TRBV11-3 and TRBJ1-3; no clear D gene. Deletions cut 2 bases from V and 0 bases from J, with 23 bases between. The CDR3 sequence is 20 residues long. Germline CDR1 and CDR2: SGHNT and YENEEA. Here the CDR3 DNA reads TGTGCCAGCAGCTTAAGGGTTCCGATCTTCTTTTTAAGCTCTGGAAACACCATATATTTT. Translating gives CASSLRVPIFFLSSGNTIYF.

The chain uses TRBV21-1 and TRBJ2-7; whether TRBD1, the table's D call, matches the DNA was not checked. TRBV21-1 is a pseudogene locus. The CDR3 loop spans 13 amino acids. The CDR3 DNA reads as TGTGCCAGCAGCAATTCAGGGTCCTACGAGCAGTACTTC. Its protein is CASSNSGSYEQYF.

This rearrangement joins TRBV27 to TRBJ1-5; D is possibly TRBD1 (5 bases). The ends were cut back, 5 bases at V and 4 bases at J, with 9 bases in the middle. The germline V gene has CDR1 MNHEY and CDR2 SMNVEV (reference sequence). The CDR3 runs 13 residues. CDR3 protein: CASSRDWNQPQHF. DNA of the CDR3: TGTGCCAGCAGTCGGGACTGGAATCAGCCCCAGCATTTT.

The chain is built from TRBV29-1 and TRBJ2-7, with D possibly matching TRBD1 (7 bases). V lost 2 bases, J lost 4 bases, and 12 bases lay in between. CDR1 and CDR2 from the germline V gene are SQVTM and ANQGSEA. CDR3 length: 13 amino acids. CDR3 in amino acids: CSVEPAGGYEQYF. DNA for the CDR3: TGCAGCGTTGAACCGGCAGGGGGGTACGAGCAGTACTTC.

The rearrangement uses TRBV5-1 and TRBJ2-5, with a possible D match to TRBD2 (6 bases). Germline assignment: CDR1 SGHRS and CDR2 YFSETQ. The V and J ends lost 4 bases and 3 bases respectively, with 13 bases between them. This CDR3 spans 14 amino acids. The CDR3 nucleotides are TGCGCCAGCAGCCCCGGGATAGCGGAAGAGACCCAGTACTTC. This sequence encodes CASSPGIAEETQYF.

The V and J genes are TRBV28 and TRBJ2-7, with 8 nucleotides matching TRBD1. V lost 8 bases to trimming and J lost 2 bases; unmatched junction nucleotides: 5. Germline loops: CDR1 MDHEN, CDR2 SYDVKM. This CDR3 contains 13 residues. CDR3 region: CASVQGGTYEQYF. The CDR3 DNA is TGTGCCAGCGTACAGGGGGGAACCTACGAGCAGTACTTC.

The V gene is TRBV27, the J gene TRBJ2-7; 8 positions match TRBD1. This CDR3 contains 13 residues. The V and J ends lost 6 bases and 2 bases, in that order; junction bases with no gene match: 3. Germline lookup yields CDR1 MNHEY and CDR2 SMNVEV (reference sequence). CDR3 residues: CASSRQGPYEQYF. CDR3 bases: TGTGCCAGCAGCCGACAGGGGCCCTACGAGCAGTACTTC.

This chain uses TRBV6-5 with TRBJ1-1; D is ambiguous. CDR1 and CDR2 (germline): MNHEY, SVGAGI. Trimming pared 5 bases from V and 4 bases from J, leaving 8 bases between. CDR3 length equals 12 residues. CDR3 sequence (DNA): TGTGCCAGCAGTCTTCGGGGCACTGAAGCTTTCTTT. It yields the protein CASSLRGTEAFF.